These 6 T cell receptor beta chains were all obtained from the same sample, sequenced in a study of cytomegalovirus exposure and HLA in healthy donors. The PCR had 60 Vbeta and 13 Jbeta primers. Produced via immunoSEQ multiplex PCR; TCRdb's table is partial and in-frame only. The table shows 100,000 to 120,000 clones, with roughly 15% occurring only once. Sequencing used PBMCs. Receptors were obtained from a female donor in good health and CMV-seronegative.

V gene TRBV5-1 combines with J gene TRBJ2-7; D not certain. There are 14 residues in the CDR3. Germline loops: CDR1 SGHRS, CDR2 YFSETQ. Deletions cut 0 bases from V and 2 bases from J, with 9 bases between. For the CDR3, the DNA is TGCGCCAGCAGCTTGGAACAGTCAGCCTACGAGCAGTACTTC. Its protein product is CASSLEQSAYEQYF.

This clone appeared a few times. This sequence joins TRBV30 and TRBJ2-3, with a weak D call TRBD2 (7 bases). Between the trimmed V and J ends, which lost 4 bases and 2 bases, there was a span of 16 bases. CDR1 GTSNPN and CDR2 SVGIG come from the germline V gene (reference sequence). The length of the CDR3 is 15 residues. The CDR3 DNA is TGTGCCTGGACGGCCGGTGCGGGGGCCACAGATACGCAGTATTTT. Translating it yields CAWTAGAGATDTQYF. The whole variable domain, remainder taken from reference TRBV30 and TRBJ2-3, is SQTIHQWPATLVQPVGSPLSLECTVEGTSNPNLYWYRQAAGRGLQLLFYSVGIGQISSEVPQNLSASRPQDRQFILSSKKLLLSDSGFYLCAWTAGAGATDTQYFGPGTRLTVL.

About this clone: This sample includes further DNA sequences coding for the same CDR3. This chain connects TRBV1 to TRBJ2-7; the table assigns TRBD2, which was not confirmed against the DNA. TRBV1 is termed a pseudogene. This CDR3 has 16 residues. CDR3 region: CTSSHIRLANSYEQYF. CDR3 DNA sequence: TGCACCAGCAGCCATATTAGACTAGCGAATTCCTACGAGCAGTACTTC.

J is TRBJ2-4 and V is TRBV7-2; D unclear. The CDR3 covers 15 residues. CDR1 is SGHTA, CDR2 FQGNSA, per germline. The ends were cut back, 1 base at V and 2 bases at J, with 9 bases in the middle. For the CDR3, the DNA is TGTGCCAGCAGCTTAGTAGCAGCGACCAAAAACATTCAGTACTTC. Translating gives CASSLVAATKNIQYF.

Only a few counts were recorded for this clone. CDR3 sequence (DNA): TGTGCCAGCAGCCCTAGCGGGAGAGACACAGATACGCAGTATTTT. Encoded protein: CASSPSGRDTDTQYF. The chain joins TRBV5-4 to TRBJ2-3; 10 bases match TRBD2. The V gene's germline CDR1 is SGHNT and CDR2 YYREEE (reference sequence). Trimming removed 4 bases from V and 2 bases from J; junction bases left unmatched: 4. This CDR3 spans 15 amino acids.

The CDR3 sequence: CAWTGGNYGYTF. CDR3 coding DNA: TGTGCCTGGACAGGGGGCAACTATGGCTACACCTTC. The J gene is TRBJ1-2, the V gene TRBV30, with 8 bases identical to TRBD1. Germline V CDR1 and CDR2: GTSNPN, SVGIG (reference sequence). After removal of 4 bases from V and 2 bases from J, the junction contained 0 bases not matched to a gene. CDR3 length: 12 amino acids. Together with reference TRBV30 and TRBJ1-2, the CDR3 gives the full variable domain: SQTIHQWPATLVQPVGSPLSLECTVEGTSNPNLYWYRQAAGRGLQLLFYSVGIGQISSEVPQNLSASRPQDRQFILSSKKLLLSDSGFYLCAWTGGNYGYTFGSGTRLTVV.